This TCR beta chain was sequenced during a study of blood T cell repertoires in COVID-19. Overall study context: Specimens from acute and convalescent COVID-19 originated in the United States, Italy and Spain. Sample material is recorded as cDNA or gDNA derived from T cells, B-cell-depleted T cells, or PBMCs.

How the authors handled the data: Estimates of nucleated cell counts were drawn from the amplification of reference gene primers. The table came from immunoSEQ multiplex PCR; TCRdb's copy has only in-frame clones and leaves some out. That table supplies the V and J calls and clone size; D and trimming were determined from the DNA. The sample lists hundreds of thousands of clones; over 85% were seen once. The material sequenced was PBMCs or T cells enriched from blood (not recorded which). This sequence originates from a woman aged 50 to 60 who had been exposed to COVID-19.

The CDR3 loop is CASSPDGTNNSPLHF. The CDR3 DNA follows: TGTGCCAGCAGCCCGGACGGGACAAACAATTCACCCCTCCACTTT. The V and J genes are TRBV7-2 and TRBJ1-6; D perhaps matches TRBD1 (6 bases). Germline CDR1 reads SGHTA; CDR2 reads FQGNSA. V lost 5 bases and J 7 bases, leaving 15 bases between the germline ends. The CDR3 is made up of 15 amino acids.